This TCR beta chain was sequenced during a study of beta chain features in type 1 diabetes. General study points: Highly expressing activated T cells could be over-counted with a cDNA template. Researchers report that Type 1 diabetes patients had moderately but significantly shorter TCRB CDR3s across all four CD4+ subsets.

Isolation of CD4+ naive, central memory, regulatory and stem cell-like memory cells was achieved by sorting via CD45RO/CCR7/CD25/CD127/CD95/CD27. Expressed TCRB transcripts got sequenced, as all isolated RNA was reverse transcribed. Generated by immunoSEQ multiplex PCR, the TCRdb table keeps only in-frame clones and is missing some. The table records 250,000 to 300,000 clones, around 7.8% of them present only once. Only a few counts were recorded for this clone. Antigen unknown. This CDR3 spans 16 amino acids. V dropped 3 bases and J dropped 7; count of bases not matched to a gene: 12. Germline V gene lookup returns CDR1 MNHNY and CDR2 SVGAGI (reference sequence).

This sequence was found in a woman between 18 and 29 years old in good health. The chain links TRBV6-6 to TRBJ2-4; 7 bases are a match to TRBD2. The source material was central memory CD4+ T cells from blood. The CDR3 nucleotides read TGTGCCAGCAGTTATCGGGGCGGGAGTAAATCCAACATTCAGTACTTC. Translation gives CASSYRGGSKSNIQYF.